These T cell receptor beta chains were read from a single sample in a study of blood T cell repertoires in COVID-19. Repertoires were generated with immunoSEQ multiplex PCR, while TCRdb's copy carries only in-frame clones and drops some. The sample has approximately 140,000 clones, about 80% seen once. The sample comprised peripheral blood. These receptors all stem from a man aged 70-80 years with acute or convalescent COVID-19. The CDR3 runs from the conserved cysteine through the conserved F or W. D genes are given only for firm matches. Clone sizes are given selectively: once, few, many, or a class where the clone is expanded.

TRBD2 - TRBJ2-3 TRBV28 TGTGCCAGCGGGACTAGCGGGAGACTTACAGATACGCAGTATTTT CASGTSGRLTDTQYF
TRBD1 - TRBJ2-2 TRBV7-3 TGTGCCAGCAGCTGGGCGCCGGGACAGTTAGCCCCCGGGGAGCTGTTTTTT CASSWAPGQLAPGELFF
- - TRBJ1-4 TRBV18 TGTGCCAGCTCACCACAGGGTCCGGGGAATGAAAAACTGTTTTTT CASSPQGPGNEKLFF
TRBD1 - TRBJ1-2 TRBV9 TGTGCCAGCAGCGTAGGGACAGGGGAGATAGGCGGCTACACCTTC CASSVGTGEIGGYTF
- - TRBJ2-7 TRBV7-9 TGTGCCAGCAGCCTACGGCGTGGACAGAGCGGCTCCTACGAGCAGTACTTC CASSLRRGQSGSYEQYF
- - TRBJ2-4 TRBV24-1 TGTGCCACCAGTGTAATCCAGGGTGGCAAAAACATTCAGTACTTC CATSVIQGGKNIQYF
- - TRBJ2-7 TRBV12-3/TRBV12-4 TGTGCCAGCACCCTGGGGAGACTAGGGGAGCAGTACTTC CASTLGRLGEQYF
- - TRBJ2-5 TRBV7-9 TGTGCCAGCAGCCCTAGGGGGGGGCGAGAGACCCAGTACTTC CASSPRGGRETQYF
TRBD2 - TRBJ2-1 TRBV11-1 TGTGCCAGCAGCTCATTGGCTAGCGGCCCTGGGCAGTTCTTC CASSSLASGPGQFF
TRBD2 - TRBJ2-7 TRBV4-2 TGTGCCAGCAGCCAAGGTTCCAGCGGGGGGGCTTCCTACGAGCAGTACTTC CASSQGSSGGASYEQYF
- - TRBJ2-5 TRBV24-1 TGTGCCACCAGTGATCAGGCAGGGCAAGAGACCCAGTACTTC CATSDQAGQETQYF
- - TRBJ1-6 TRBV2 TGTGCCAGCATTAGGTGGCAGGGAAATTCACCCCTCCACTTT CASIRWQGNSPLHF
- - TRBJ1-5 TRBV9 TGTGCCAGCAGCGATGGAGATAGCAATCAGCCCCAGCATTTT CASSDGDSNQPQHF
- - TRBJ2-5 TRBV7-6 TGTGCCAGCAACTACCTAATCGGCGGGGGCGACCTTCGAACCCAGTACTTC CASNYLIGGGDLRTQYF
TRBD2 - TRBJ2-2 TRBV5-1 TGCGCCAGCAGCGTGACTAGCGGGGGGGCCCCCGGGGAGCTGTTTTTT CASSVTSGGAPGELFF
TRBD2 once TRBJ2-2 TRBV5-6 TGTGCCAGCAGCTTGGGGACTAGCACCGGGGAGCTGTTTTTT CASSLGTSTGELFF
- few TRBJ1-4 TRBV3-1/TRBV3-2 TGTGCCAGCAGCCCGGAGAACGGAAGGAGTGAAAAACTGTTTTTT CASSPENGRSEKLFF
TRBD1 - TRBJ2-7 TRBV6-5 TGTGCCAGCAGTTACGCAGGGGGCGCAAGCTACGAGCAGTACTTC CASSYAGGASYEQYF
- - TRBJ1-5 TRBV10-3 TGTGCCATCAGGCGGGACAGCAATCAGCCCCAGCATTTT CAIRRDSNQPQHF
- few TRBJ1-3 TRBV19 TGTGCCAGTAGTTCCCGAAGGGGGAGTACTGGAAACACCATATATTTT CASSSRRGSTGNTIYF
- - TRBJ1-5 TRBV30 TGTGCCTGGAGTGTACAGGTCAATCAGCCCCAGCATTTT CAWSVQVNQPQHF
- - TRBJ2-3 TRBV3-1/TRBV3-2 TGTGCCAGCAGCCAACAGAATACGCAGTATTTT CASSQQNTQYF
TRBD2 - TRBJ2-2 TRBV7-6 TGTGCCAGCAGCCTGGGGAGCGGGGGGGACACCGGGGAGCTGTTTTTT CASSLGSGGDTGELFF
TRBD2 - TRBJ2-7 TRBV3-1/TRBV3-2 TGTGCCAGCAGCCAAGCGGTAGCGGGGGCCTACGAGCAGTACTTC CASSQAVAGAYEQYF
TRBD2 - TRBJ2-1 TRBV24-1 TGTGCCACCAGTGACGCCACCGCGGGAGGGCCGGATGAGCAGTTCTTC CATSDATAGGPDEQFF
TRBD2 - TRBJ2-2 TRBV2 TGTGCCAGCACCCACGCTCCGGGACTAGCGGGATTTAGTGTCACCGGGGAGCTGTTTTTT CASTHAPGLAGFSVTGELFF
- - TRBJ1-1 TRBV18 TGTGCCAGCTCACCAATCCCACCAGGGGACACTGAAGCTTTCTTT CASSPIPPGDTEAFF
- few TRBJ2-3 TRBV2 TGTGCCACGCTAGGGAGCCCGCTTAGCACAGATACGCAGTATTTT CATLGSPLSTDTQYF
TRBD1 once TRBJ2-2 TRBV9 TGTGCCAGCAGCGCACAGGGGCGGAACACCGGGGAGCTGTTTTTT CASSAQGRNTGELFF
- once TRBJ1-3 TRBV5-1 TGCGCCAGCAGCTTGGAGGGGTCTGGAAACACCATATATTTT CASSLEGSGNTIYF
TRBD1 - TRBJ1-5 TRBV7-9 TGTGCCAGCAGCTCGGGACAGGGAGATTACCAGCCCCAGCATTTT CASSSGQGDYQPQHF
- - TRBJ2-1 TRBV5-1 TGCGCCAGCAGCTTAAACTTTCCCTTAGGGGCCTACAATGAGCAGTTCTTC CASSLNFPLGAYNEQFF
TRBD1 - TRBJ2-1 TRBV11-3 TGTGCCAGCAGCTTGGCCAGGGGGTACGGAGAGCAGTTCTTC CASSLARGYGEQFF
TRBD2 - TRBJ2-5 TRBV7-3 TGTGCCAGCAGCTTAAACCCACCGACAGCGGGGGGGCAGGAGACCCAGTACTTC CASSLNPPTAGGQETQYF
TRBD1 - TRBJ1-5 TRBV9 TGTGCCAGCAGCCTAGGGGACAGGGGTAAAGAGCCCCAGCATTTT CASSLGDRGKEPQHF
TRBD1 - TRBJ1-2 TRBV5-1 TGCGCCAGCAGCATTGACAGGGATGGCTACACCTTC CASSIDRDGYTF
- - TRBJ1-4 TRBV6-6 TGTGCCACCTCCTCTCGGGGGGATAATGAAAAACTGTTTTTT CATSSRGDNEKLFF
TRBD2 - TRBJ2-3 TRBV19 TGTGCCAGTATTCCGGGAGGGAAGGGAGATACGCAGTATTTT CASIPGGKGDTQYF
- - TRBJ2-7 TRBV28 TGTGCCAGCACCAACCCCAGGTTTTCCTACGAGCAGTACTTC CASTNPRFSYEQYF
TRBD1 once TRBJ1-1 TRBV2 TGTGCCAGCAGGGGGACAGAGTACACTGAAGCTTTCTTT CASRGTEYTEAFF
- - TRBJ2-3 TRBV29-1 TGCAGCGTGACAGTCGTTAGCACAGATACGCAGTATTTT CSVTVVSTDTQYF
TRBD1 - TRBJ1-1 TRBV5-1 TGCGCCAGCAGCCCGGACAGGGACACTGAAGCTTTCTTT CASSPDRDTEAFF
- - TRBJ2-7 TRBV5-1 TGCGCCAGCAGCTTCCAGGGGAACGGAGGCTCCTACGAGCAGTACTTC CASSFQGNGGSYEQYF
- - TRBJ1-4 TRBV5-4 TGTGCCAGCAGCTTGGGGGGGCAACAAAATGAAAAACTGTTTTTT CASSLGGQQNEKLFF
TRBD1 - TRBJ2-5 TRBV4-1 TGCGCCAGCAGCCAAGCCGGACAGGGGATATCAGAGACCCAGTACTTC CASSQAGQGISETQYF
- - TRBJ2-3 TRBV27 TGTGCCAGCAGTGTGTGGCGGGGAGACGCAGATACGCAGTATTTT CASSVWRGDADTQYF
TRBD1 - TRBJ2-1 TRBV6-5 TGTGCCAGCAGCGCAGACAGGGGTTCCTACAATGAGCAGTTCTTC CASSADRGSYNEQFF
- - TRBJ2-7 TRBV24-1 TGTGCCACCAGTGACTACCCTTTTTACGAGCAGTACTTC CATSDYPFYEQYF
- - TRBJ2-7 TRBV5-1 TGCGCCAGCAGCTTGCAGACACTCTCCTACGAGCAGTACTTC CASSLQTLSYEQYF
- - TRBJ1-6 TRBV6-6 TGTGCCAGCAGTTACTCGGGGCAGGAAGGTTCACCCCTCCACTTT CASSYSGQEGSPLHF
TRBD1 - TRBJ2-2 TRBV5-4 TGTGCCAGCAGCTTGATTCAGGGGGCGAACACCGGGGAGCTGTTTTTT CASSLIQGANTGELFF
TRBD1 - TRBJ1-6 TRBV30 TGTGCCTGGAGGACAGGGGCACCGAGCTCCTATAATTCACCCCTCCACTTT CAWRTGAPSSYNSPLHF
- - TRBJ1-2 TRBV5-1 TGCGCCAGCAGCTTGTCCCCGGGTCCTAACTATGGCTACACCTTC CASSLSPGPNYGYTF
TRBD1 - TRBJ1-6 TRBV2 TGTGCCAGCAGTGGGCCGACAGGGTCAGGAAATTCACCCCTCCACTTT CASSGPTGSGNSPLHF
TRBD1 - TRBJ1-6 TRBV10-3 TGTGCCATCAGTGAAAATTCGCCAGGGGGTGGTTCACCCCTCCACTTT CAISENSPGGGSPLHF
- - TRBJ1-2 TRBV5-4 TGTGCCAGCAGCTTGACAGGTCACCTCGATGGCTACACCTTC CASSLTGHLDGYTF
- - TRBJ1-4 TRBV6-5 TGTGCCAGCAGCCGCCTTCAACAGGGATGGGAAAAACTGTTTTTT CASSRLQQGWEKLFF
TRBD1 - TRBJ2-1 TRBV2 TGTGCCAGCAGTGAAAACAGGGGCGTAAGGGAGCAGTTCTTC CASSENRGVREQFF
TRBD2 many TRBJ2-7 TRBV4-1 TGCGCCAGCAGTCCACTCCTAGCGGGCAGTAACTACGAGCAGTACTTC CASSPLLAGSNYEQYF